This T cell receptor (beta chain) was sequenced for a study of blood T cell dynamics during melanoma immunotherapy. Germline CDR1 and CDR2: SGHRS and YFSETQ. The CDR3 is 16 amino acids. J was trimmed by 5 bases and V by 5 bases; bases with no gene match: 10. Documented time point: pre-treatment baseline. Prior systemic cancer therapy, immunosuppressant use and other active malignancies excluded patients. Clones were read by immunoSEQ multiplex PCR, and TCRdb kept only the in-frame ones, dropping some. The sample has 8,500 to 11,000 clones, 70% to 90% seen once. The V call is TRBV5-1, the J call TRBJ2-2, with 9 bases aligning to TRBD2. This material consisted of blood, taken from a patient treated with checkpoint blockade. This sequence originates from a human donor with melanoma. The CDR3: CASSLELAGDTGELFF. The CDR3 DNA sequence: TGCGCCAGCAGTCTTGAGTTAGCGGGAGATACCGGGGAGCTGTTTTTT.